This passage covers 7 T cell receptor beta chains from one sample sequenced in a study of T cell responses to AZD1222 COVID-19 vaccine (dated by TCRdb to 2020 to 2023). To prepare the library, the immunoSEQ multiplex PCR assay was applied. Imported from immuneACCESS, the table was reduced by TCRdb to in-frame sequences with V and J called. These copies leave out some clones; in studies compared against another copy, an unresolved V gene accounts for under half, and the cause of the remainder is not known. The sample records about 200,000 clones, around 94% of which are singletons. The ten top clones hold approximately 1.5% of the sample. The time point label of this sample denotes: baseline before first vaccination. Sample: peripheral blood, taken on day 0 of AZD1222 vaccination. The receptors come from an adult in good health.

In its sample, this clone was seen once. V gene TRBV9 combines with J gene TRBJ1-2; TRBD1 might be the D (5 bases). This CDR3 has 13 amino acids. Germline CDR1 is SGDLS and CDR2 is YYNGEE. With 0 bases removed from V and 10 bases from J, the gap between germline ends came to 13 bases. CDR3 nucleotide sequence: TGTGCCAGCAGCGTAGAACAGGCTGGGCTCTACACCTTC. Amino acid sequence: CASSVEQAGLYTF.

V usage is TRBV2 and J usage is TRBJ2-1; D may be TRBD1 (6 bases). CDR3 length: 14 residues. The V end was cut by 6 bases, the J end by 4 bases, with 13 bases between. Germline-derived CDR1 and CDR2 are SNHLY and FYNNEI. The CDR3 DNA reads as TGTGCCAGCAGGCGACAGGATTCATACAATGAGCAGTTCTTC. This gives the protein CASRRQDSYNEQFF.

To note about this clone: At one boundary the junction diverges from the germline segment, which might be a read error. The rearrangement links TRBV7-2 to TRBJ1-2; possible D gene TRBD1, 6 bases. CDR3 length: 13 residues. Germline V lookup: CDR1 SGHTA, CDR2 FQGNSA. The CDR3 protein is CASSQMLLQGILF. The CDR3 nucleotides are TGTGCCAGCAGCCAAATGCTCTTGCAGGGGATCCTCTTC.

The rearrangement uses TRBV19 and TRBJ2-5; D may match TRBD1 or TRBD2 (5 bases each). In germline, CDR1 is LNHDA, CDR2 SQIVND (reference sequence). Trimming stripped 1 base from V and 4 bases from J, with 10 bases between. This CDR3 has 14 residues. CDR3 residues: CASSIAGSRETQYF. CDR3 sequence (DNA): TGTGCCAGTAGTATAGCAGGGAGTAGAGAGACCCAGTACTTC.

The DNA of the CDR3 is TGTGCCAGTAGTAAGGACAGGGCCTACGAGCAGTACTTC. As protein: CASSKDRAYEQYF. The chain couples TRBV19 to TRBJ2-7, with 8 bases that match TRBD1. V gave up 4 bases and J gave up 2 bases; unmatched junction bases: 1. The germline V gene has CDR1 LNHDA and CDR2 SQIVND (reference sequence). CDR3 length equals 13 residues.

The J gene is TRBJ1-5, the V gene TRBV7-8; no clear D gene. Trimming removed 5 bases from V and 2 bases from J, with 7 bases in between. CDR1 SGHVS and CDR2 FQNEAQ come from the germline V gene. The CDR3 covers 13 residues. The CDR3 coding sequence is TGTGCCAGCAGCCGAAGGGGCAATCAGCCCCAGCATTTT. Protein sequence: CASSRRGNQPQHF.

J is TRBJ2-5 and V is TRBV7-9; 7 nucleotides match TRBD2. This CDR3 spans 16 amino acids. Germline CDR1 reads SEHNR; CDR2 reads FQNEAQ (reference sequence). V shed 1 base, J shed 4 bases, and the junction held 9 bases outside the gene matches. The DNA of the CDR3 is TGTGCCAGCAGCTTAGACAGCTGGACTAGTTCAGAGACCCAGTACTTC. Its protein product is CASSLDSWTSSETQYF.